The 15 T cell receptor beta chains in this list originate from one sample, sequenced in a study of T cell responses to AZD1222 COVID-19 vaccine. Clones were read by immunoSEQ multiplex PCR, and TCRdb kept only the in-frame ones, dropping some. Found here are approximately 180,000 clones, approximately 90% of them singletons; the top ten hold 20% to 30%. This specimen was peripheral blood, taken 28 days after the second AZD1222 dose. These receptors were taken from an adult who received the AZD1222 COVID-19 vaccine.

V gene TRBV29-1 combines with J gene TRBJ1-2, with 7 bases lining up with TRBD1. Trimming at V came to 0 bases and at J to 5 bases, leaving 3 bases not matched to a gene. Germline CDR1 and CDR2: SQVTM and ANQGSEA. The CDR3 length is 13 residues. CDR3 sequence: CSVEDRTGYGYTF. The CDR3 DNA sequence: TGCAGCGTTGAAGATAGGACAGGATATGGCTACACCTTC.

This chain uses TRBV20-1 with TRBJ2-7; D unresolved. CDR3 length: 11 amino acids. Germline V gene lookup returns CDR1 DFQATT and CDR2 SNEGSKA (reference sequence). V lost 1 base to trimming and J lost 3 bases, with 4 bases between them. The CDR3 nucleotides are TGCAGTGCTAGAGGACACTACGAGCAGTACTTC. Its protein product is CSARGHYEQYF.

The chain employs TRBV29-1 and TRBJ2-7; D might be TRBD2 (5 bases). Germline loops: CDR1 SQVTM, CDR2 ANQGSEA. With 6 bases removed from V and 2 bases from J, the gap between germline ends came to 11 bases. There are 12 residues in the CDR3. CDR3 sequence reads: CSVYSVTYEQYF. The CDR3 nucleotides read TGCAGCGTCTATAGCGTTACCTACGAGCAGTACTTC.

The rearrangement links TRBV14 to TRBJ2-7; D is possibly TRBD1 (5 bases). The CDR3 is made up of 14 amino acids. V lost 0 bases and J lost 5, with 11 bases in between. Per germline, CDR1 SGHDN and CDR2 FVKESK. This CDR3 reads CASSQDWAGNEQYF. Here the CDR3 DNA reads TGTGCCAGCAGCCAAGATTGGGCAGGGAACGAGCAGTACTTC.

The genes are TRBV6-6 and TRBJ2-6; D remains unclear. This CDR3 spans 14 amino acids. Trimming pared 2 bases from V and 0 bases from J, leaving 2 bases between. Germline loops: CDR1 MNHNY, CDR2 SVGAGI (reference sequence). The chain's CDR3 is CASSYNSGANVLTF. The CDR3, as DNA: TGTGCCAGCAGTTACAACTCTGGGGCCAACGTCCTGACTTTC.

This clone was detected a few times. CDR3 bases: TGTGCCAGCAGGACATACTACGAGCAGTACTTC. Translation: CASRTYYEQYF. This chain uses TRBV28 with TRBJ2-7; D unresolved. The CDR3 runs to 11 residues. V dropped 6 bases and J dropped 3 bases, with 6 bases sitting between them. Germline V gene data show CDR1 as MDHEN and CDR2 as SYDVKM.

The chain uses TRBV28 and TRBJ1-2, with 9 positions matching TRBD1. V lost 6 bases and J lost 7; bases outside the gene matches: 9. This CDR3 spans 14 amino acids. The germline V gene has CDR1 MDHEN and CDR2 SYDVKM. CDR3 in amino acids: CASRTGQGIAGYTF. The CDR3 nucleotides read TGTGCCAGCAGGACGGGACAGGGTATCGCTGGCTACACCTTC.

The V call is TRBV24-1, the J call TRBJ2-3; 7 positions match TRBD2. Germline CDR1 KGHDR, CDR2 SFDVKD. This CDR3 spans 15 amino acids. The V segment lost 4 bases and the J segment 8 bases; nucleotides outside the gene matches: 11. The CDR3 DNA is TGTGCCACCAGTGACCCAACTAGCGTATCCGGTACGCAGTATTTT. Translation: CATSDPTSVSGTQYF.

V gene TRBV5-4 combines with J gene TRBJ2-3; TRBD1 might be the D (6 bases). The CDR3 totals 14 residues. CDR1 is SGHNT and CDR2 is YYREEE in the germline V gene (reference sequence). The ends were cut back, 0 bases at V and 5 bases at J, with 10 bases in the middle. CDR3 region: CASSLDRAGDTQYF. In DNA form, the CDR3 reads TGTGCCAGCAGCTTGGACAGGGCGGGAGATACGCAGTATTTT.

The rearrangement uses TRBV5-1 and TRBJ1-4; D unclear. Per the germline V gene, CDR1 is SGHRS and CDR2 is YFSETQ. There are 15 residues in the CDR3. The V and J ends lost 4 bases and 0 bases respectively, with 10 bases between them. The CDR3 spells CASSTRTATNEKLFF. The DNA for the CDR3 is TGCGCCAGCAGCACCCGAACGGCAACTAATGAAAAACTGTTTTTT.

This chain joins TRBV2 and TRBJ2-7; D possibly corresponds to TRBD1 (6 bases). Germline V CDR1 and CDR2: SNHLY, FYNNEI. CDR3 size: 14 residues. Trimming cost V 1 base and J 0 bases, with 7 bases left between them. DNA for the CDR3: TGTGCCAGCAGTGAAGAACAGGGCTCCTACGAGCAGTACTTC. Translated, it gives CASSEEQGSYEQYF.

The CDR3 reads CASRPSRAATRDTQYF. In DNA form, the CDR3 reads TGTGCCAGTCGCCCCTCTAGAGCGGCGACGAGAGATACGCAGTATTTT. The V call is TRBV19, the J call TRBJ2-3; D might be TRBD2 (5 bases). This CDR3 has 16 amino acids. Germline V lookup: CDR1 LNHDA, CDR2 SQIVND (reference sequence). Trimming cost V 8 bases and J 5 bases, with 23 bases left between them.

The chain joins TRBV4-3 to TRBJ1-3, with D hard to call. Trimming left V 0 bases short and J 3 bases short, with 12 bases between. Germline V gives CDR1 LGHNA, CDR2 YSLEER. The CDR3 loop spans 16 amino acids. The CDR3 coding sequence is TGCGCCAGCAGCCAAGATCATGTCGGCGGTGGAAACACCATATATTTT. This sequence encodes CASSQDHVGGGNTIYF.

The V gene is TRBV7-2, the J gene TRBJ1-4; TRBD1 matches at 8 bases. The germline V gene has CDR1 SGHTA and CDR2 FQGNSA. This CDR3 comprises 14 residues. The V segment lost 7 bases and the J segment 2 bases; nucleotides outside the gene matches: 3. Here the CDR3 reads CASTGGWTNEKLFF. DNA of the CDR3: TGTGCCAGCACAGGGGGCTGGACTAATGAAAAACTGTTTTTT.

The rearrangement joins TRBV19 to TRBJ1-2; D is unclear. V was cut by 7 bases and J by 3 bases, with 9 bases left in between. CDR1 is LNHDA and CDR2 is SQIVND in the germline V gene (reference sequence). The CDR3 contains 12 residues. The CDR3 DNA reads as TGTGCCAGTACTGGGTTAGACTATGGCTACACCTTC. It is translated as CASTGLDYGYTF.